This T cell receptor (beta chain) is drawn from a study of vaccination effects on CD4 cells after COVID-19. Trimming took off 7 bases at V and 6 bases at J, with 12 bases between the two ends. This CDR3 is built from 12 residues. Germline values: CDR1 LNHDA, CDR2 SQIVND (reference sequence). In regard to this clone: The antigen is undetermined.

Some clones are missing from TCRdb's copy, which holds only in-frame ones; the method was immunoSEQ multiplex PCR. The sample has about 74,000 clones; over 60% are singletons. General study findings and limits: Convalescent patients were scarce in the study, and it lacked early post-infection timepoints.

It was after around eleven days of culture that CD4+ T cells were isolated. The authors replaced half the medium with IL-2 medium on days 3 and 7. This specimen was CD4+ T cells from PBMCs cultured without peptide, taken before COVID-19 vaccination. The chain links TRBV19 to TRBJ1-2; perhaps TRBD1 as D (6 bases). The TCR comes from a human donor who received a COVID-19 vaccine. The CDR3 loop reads CASIGQTDGYTF. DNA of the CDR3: TGTGCCAGTATCGGACAGACAGATGGCTACACCTTC. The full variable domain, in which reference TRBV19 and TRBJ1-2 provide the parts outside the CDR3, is DGGITQSPKYLFRKEGQNVTLSCEQNLNHDAMYWYRQDPGQGLRLIYYSQIVNDFQKGDIAEGYSVSREKKESFPLTVTSAQKNPTAFYLCASIGQTDGYTFGSGTRLTVV.